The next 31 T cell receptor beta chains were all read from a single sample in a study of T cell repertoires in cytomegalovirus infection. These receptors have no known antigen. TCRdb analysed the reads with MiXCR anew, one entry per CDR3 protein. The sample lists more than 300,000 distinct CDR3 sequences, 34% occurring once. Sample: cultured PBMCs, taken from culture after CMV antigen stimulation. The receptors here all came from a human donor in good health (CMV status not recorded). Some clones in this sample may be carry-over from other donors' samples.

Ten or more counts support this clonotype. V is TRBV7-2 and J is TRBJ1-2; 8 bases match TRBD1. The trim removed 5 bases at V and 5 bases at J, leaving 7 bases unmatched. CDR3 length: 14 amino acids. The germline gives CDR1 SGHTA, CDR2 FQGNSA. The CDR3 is CASSPGTGGYGYTF. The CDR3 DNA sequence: TGTGCCAGCAGCCCCGGGACAGGAGGATATGGCTACACCTTC.

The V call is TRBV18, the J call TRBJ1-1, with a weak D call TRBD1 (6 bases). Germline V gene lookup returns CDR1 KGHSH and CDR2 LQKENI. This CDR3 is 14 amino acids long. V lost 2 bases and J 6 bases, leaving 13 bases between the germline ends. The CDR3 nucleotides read TGTGCCAGCTCACCAGCGGACAGTTTCCCTGAAGCTTTCTTT. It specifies CASSPADSFPEAFF. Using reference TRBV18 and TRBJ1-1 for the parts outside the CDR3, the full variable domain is NAGVMQNPRHLVRRRGQEARLRCSPMKGHSHVYWYRQLPEEGLKFMVYLQKENIIDESGMPKERFSAEFPKEGPSILRIQQVVRGDSAAYFCASSPADSFPEAFFGQGTRLTVV.

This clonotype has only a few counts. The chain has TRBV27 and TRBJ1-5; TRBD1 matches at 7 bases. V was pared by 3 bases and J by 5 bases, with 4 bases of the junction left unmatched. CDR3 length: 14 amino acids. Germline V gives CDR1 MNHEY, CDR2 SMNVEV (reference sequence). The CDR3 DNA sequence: TGTGCCAGCAGTTTGGTCACAGGGGATCAGCCCCAGCATTTT. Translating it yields CASSLVTGDQPQHF.

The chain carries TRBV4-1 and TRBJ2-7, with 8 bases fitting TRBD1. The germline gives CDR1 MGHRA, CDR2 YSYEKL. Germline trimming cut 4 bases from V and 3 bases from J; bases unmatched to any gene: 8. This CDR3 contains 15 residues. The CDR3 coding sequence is TGCGCCAGCAGCCGGTCGGCAGGGGGCCGCTACGAGCAGTACGTC. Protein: CASSRSAGGRYEQYV.

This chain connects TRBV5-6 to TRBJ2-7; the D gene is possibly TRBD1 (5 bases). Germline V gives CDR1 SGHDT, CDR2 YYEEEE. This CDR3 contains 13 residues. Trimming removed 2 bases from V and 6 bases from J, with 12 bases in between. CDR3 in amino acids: CASSLGAMGEQYV. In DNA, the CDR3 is TGTGCCAGCAGCTTAGGGGCCATGGGCGAGCAGTACGTC.

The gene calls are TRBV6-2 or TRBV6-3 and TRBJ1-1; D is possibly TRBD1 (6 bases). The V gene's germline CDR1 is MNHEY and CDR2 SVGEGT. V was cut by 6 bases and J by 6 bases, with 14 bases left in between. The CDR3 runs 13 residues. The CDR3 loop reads CASRRTGSAEAFF. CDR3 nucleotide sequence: TGTGCCAGCAGACGCACAGGGAGCGCTGAAGCTTTCTTT.

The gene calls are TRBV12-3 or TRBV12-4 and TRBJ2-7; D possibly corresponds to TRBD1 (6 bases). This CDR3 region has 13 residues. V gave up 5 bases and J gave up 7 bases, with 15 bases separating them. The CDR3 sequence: CASSPGTPLEQYF. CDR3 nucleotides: TGTGCCAGCAGTCCCGGGACACCTCTTGAGCAGTACTTC.

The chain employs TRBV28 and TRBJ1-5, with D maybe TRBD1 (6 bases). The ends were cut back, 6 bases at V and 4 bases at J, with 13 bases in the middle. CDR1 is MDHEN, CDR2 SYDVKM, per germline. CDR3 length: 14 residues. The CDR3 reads CASRLQGPNQPQHF. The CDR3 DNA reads TGTGCCAGCAGGCTACAGGGCCCTAATCAGCCCCAGCATTTT.

The CDR3 DNA reads as TGTGCCAGCGCCCTCCGCGCCAGGGGGTTCTATGGCTACACCTTC. Protein product: CASALRARGFYGYTF. The chain carries TRBV28 and TRBJ1-2, with TRBD1 matching 7 bases. The germline gives CDR1 MDHEN, CDR2 SYDVKM. The CDR3 covers 15 residues. J was trimmed by 4 bases and V by 8 bases; bases with no gene match: 13.

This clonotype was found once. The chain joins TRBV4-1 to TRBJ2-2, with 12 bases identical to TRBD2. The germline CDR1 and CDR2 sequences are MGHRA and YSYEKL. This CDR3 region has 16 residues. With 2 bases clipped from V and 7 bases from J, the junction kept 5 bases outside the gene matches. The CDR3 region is CASSQLAGGPGGELFF. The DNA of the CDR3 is TGCGCCAGCAGCCAACTAGCGGGAGGGCCGGGCGGGGAGCTGTTTTTT.

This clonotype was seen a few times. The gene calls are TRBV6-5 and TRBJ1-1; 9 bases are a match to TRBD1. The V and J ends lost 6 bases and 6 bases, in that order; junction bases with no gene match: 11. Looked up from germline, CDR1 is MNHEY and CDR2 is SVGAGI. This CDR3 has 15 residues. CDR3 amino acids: CASSLGQGYRSEAFF. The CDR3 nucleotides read TGTGCCAGCAGCTTGGGACAGGGTTATCGCTCTGAAGCTTTCTTT.

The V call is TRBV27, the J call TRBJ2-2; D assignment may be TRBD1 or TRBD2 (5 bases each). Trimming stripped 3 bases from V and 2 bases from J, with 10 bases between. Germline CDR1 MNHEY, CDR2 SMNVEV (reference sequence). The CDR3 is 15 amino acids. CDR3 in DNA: TGTGCCAGCAGTTTGAGAGGGGTAAACACCGGGGAGCTGTTTTTT. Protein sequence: CASSLRGVNTGELFF.

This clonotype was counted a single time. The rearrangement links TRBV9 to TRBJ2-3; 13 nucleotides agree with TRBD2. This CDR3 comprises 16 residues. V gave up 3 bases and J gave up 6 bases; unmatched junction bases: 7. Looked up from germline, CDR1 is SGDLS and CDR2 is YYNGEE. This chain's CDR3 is CASSGTSGRLSDTQYF. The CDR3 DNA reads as TGTGCCAGCAGCGGGACTAGCGGGAGACTATCCGATACGCAGTATTTT. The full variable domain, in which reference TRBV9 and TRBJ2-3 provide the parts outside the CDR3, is DSGVTQTPKHLITATGQRVTLRCSPRSGDLSVYWYQQSLDQGLQFLIQYYNGEERAKGNILERFSAQQFPDLHSELNLSSLELGDSALYFCASSGTSGRLSDTQYFGPGTRLTVL.

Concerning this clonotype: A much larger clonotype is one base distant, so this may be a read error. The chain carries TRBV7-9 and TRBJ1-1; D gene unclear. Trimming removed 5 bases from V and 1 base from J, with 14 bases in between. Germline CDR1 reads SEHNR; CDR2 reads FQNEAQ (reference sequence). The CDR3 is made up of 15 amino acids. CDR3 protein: CASSPQTRTNTEAFF. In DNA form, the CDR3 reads TGTGCCAGCAGCCCGCAGACAAGGACGAACACTGAAGCTTTCTTT.

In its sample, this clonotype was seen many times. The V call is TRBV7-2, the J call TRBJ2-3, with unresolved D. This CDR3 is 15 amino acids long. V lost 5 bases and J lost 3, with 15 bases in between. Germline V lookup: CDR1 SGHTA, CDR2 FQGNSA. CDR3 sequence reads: CASSRAPGETDTQYF. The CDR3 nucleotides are TGTGCCAGCAGCAGAGCCCCGGGCGAGACAGATACGCAGTATTTT.

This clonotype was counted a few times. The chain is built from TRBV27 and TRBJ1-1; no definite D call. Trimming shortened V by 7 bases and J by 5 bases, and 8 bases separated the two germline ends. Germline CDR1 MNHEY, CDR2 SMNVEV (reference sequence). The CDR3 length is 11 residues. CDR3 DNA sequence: TGTGCCAGCATGGTATCAACTGAAGCTTTCTTT. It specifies CASMVSTEAFF.

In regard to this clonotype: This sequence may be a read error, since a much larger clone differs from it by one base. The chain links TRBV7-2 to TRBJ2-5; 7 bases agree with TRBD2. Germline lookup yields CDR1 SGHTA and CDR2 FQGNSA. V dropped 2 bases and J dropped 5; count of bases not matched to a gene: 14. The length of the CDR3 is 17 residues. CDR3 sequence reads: CASSLMRSLAARETQYF. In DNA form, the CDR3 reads TGTGCCAGCAGCTTAATGAGGTCGCTAGCGGCTCGGGAGACCCAGTACTTC. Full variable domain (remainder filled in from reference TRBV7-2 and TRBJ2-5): GAGVSQSPSNKVTEKGKDVELRCDPISGHTALYWYRQSLGQGLEFLIYFQGNSAPDKSGLPSDRFSAERTGGSVSTLTIQRTQQEDSAVYLCASSLMRSLAARETQYFGPGTRLLVL.

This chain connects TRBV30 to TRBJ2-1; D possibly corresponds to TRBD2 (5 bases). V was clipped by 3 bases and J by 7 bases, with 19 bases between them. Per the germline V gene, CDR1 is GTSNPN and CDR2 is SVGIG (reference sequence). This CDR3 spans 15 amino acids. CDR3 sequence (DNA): TGTGCCTGGAGCTGGACTGCCACAATTATTAATGAGCAGTTCTTC. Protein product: CAWSWTATIINEQFF.

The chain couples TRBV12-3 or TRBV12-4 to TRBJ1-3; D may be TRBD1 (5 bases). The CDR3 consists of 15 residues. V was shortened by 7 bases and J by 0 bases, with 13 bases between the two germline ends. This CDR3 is CASTLFGGSGNTIYF. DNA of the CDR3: TGTGCCAGCACTCTCTTCGGGGGCTCTGGAAACACCATATATTTT.

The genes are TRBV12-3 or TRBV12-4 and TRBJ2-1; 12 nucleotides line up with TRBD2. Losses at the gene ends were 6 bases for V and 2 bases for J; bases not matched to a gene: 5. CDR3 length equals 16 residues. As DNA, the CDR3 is TGTGCCAGCAGGGAACTAGCGGGAGGACCCTACAATGAGCAGTTCTTC. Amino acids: CASRELAGGPYNEQFF.

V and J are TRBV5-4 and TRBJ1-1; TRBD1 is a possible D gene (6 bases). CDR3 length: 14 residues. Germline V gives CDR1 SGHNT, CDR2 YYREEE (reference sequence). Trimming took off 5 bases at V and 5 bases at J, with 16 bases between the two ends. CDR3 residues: CASRRGGTGTEAFF. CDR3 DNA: TGTGCCAGCAGAAGGGGGGGGACGGGGACTGAAGCTTTCTTT.

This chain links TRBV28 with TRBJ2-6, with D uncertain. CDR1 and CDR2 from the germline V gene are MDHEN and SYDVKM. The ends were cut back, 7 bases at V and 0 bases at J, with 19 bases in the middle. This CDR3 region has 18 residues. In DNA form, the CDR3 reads TGTGCCAGCACCACCGGGCTGGCCTTCCTCTCTGGGGCCAACGTCCTGACTTTC. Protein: CASTTGLAFLSGANVLTF. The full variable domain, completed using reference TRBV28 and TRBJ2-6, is DVKVTQSSRYLVKRTGEKVFLECVQDMDHENMFWYRQDPGLGLRLIYFSYDVKMKEKGDIPEGYSVSREKKERFSLILESASTNQTSMYLCASTTGLAFLSGANVLTFGAGSRLTVL.

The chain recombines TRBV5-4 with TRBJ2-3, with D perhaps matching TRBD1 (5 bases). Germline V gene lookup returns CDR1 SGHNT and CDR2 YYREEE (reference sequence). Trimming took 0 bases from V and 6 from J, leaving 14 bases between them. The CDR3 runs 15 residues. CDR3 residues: CASSLEWQGDDTQYF. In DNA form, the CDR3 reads TGTGCCAGCAGCTTGGAATGGCAGGGCGACGATACGCAGTATTTT.

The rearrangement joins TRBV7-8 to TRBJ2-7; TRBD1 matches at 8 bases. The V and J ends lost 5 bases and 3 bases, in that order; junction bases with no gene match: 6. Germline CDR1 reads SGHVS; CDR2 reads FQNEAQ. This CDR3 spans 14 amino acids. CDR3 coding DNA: TGTGCCAGCAGCGTGGACAGGGTAGTCTACGAGCAGTACGTC. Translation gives CASSVDRVVYEQYV.

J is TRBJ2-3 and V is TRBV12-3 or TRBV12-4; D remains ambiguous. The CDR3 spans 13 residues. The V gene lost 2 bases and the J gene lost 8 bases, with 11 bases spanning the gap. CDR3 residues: CASSLKGQTTQYF. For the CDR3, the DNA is TGTGCCAGCAGTTTAAAAGGCCAGACTACGCAGTATTTT.

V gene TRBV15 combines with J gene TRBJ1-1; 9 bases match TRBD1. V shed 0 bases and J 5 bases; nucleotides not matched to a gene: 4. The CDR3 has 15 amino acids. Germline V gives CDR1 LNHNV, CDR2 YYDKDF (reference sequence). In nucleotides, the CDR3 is TGTGCCACCAGCAGAGACCAGGGGACAGGGACTGAAGCTTTCTTT. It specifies CATSRDQGTGTEAFF.

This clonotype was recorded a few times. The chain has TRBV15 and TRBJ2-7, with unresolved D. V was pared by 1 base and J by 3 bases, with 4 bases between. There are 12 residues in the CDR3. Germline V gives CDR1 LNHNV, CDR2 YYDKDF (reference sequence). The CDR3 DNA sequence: TGTGCCACCAGCAGAGCCGACTACGAGCAGTACTTC. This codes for CATSRADYEQYF.

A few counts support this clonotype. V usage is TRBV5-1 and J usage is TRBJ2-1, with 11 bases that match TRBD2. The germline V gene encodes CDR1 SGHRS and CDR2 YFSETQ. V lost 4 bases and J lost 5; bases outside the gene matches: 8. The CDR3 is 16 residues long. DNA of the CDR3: TGCGCCAGCAGCGGGCTAGCGGGAGGTGTCCACAATGAGCAGTTCTTC. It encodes CASSGLAGGVHNEQFF.

The CDR3 DNA sequence: TGTGCCACCAGTGAAACCCTCGGCCGGGACGACAATGAGCAGTTCTTC. It codes for CATSETLGRDDNEQFF. The chain has TRBV24-1 and TRBJ2-1; either TRBD1 or TRBD2 may supply D (5 bases each). Germline CDR1 KGHDR, CDR2 SFDVKD. The CDR3 consists of 16 residues. Trimming took 4 bases from V and 5 from J, leaving 17 bases between them.

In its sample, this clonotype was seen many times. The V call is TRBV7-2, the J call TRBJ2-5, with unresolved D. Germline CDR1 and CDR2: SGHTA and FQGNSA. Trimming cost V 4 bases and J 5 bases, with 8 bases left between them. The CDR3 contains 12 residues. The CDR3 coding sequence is TGTGCCAGCAGCTCATCAGTGGAGACCCAGTACTTC. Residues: CASSSSVETQYF.

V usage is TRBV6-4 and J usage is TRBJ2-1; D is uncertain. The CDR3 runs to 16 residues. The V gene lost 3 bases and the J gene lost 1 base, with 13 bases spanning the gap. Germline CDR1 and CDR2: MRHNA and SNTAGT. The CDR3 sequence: CASSEQASASYNEQFF. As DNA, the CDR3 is TGTGCCAGCAGTGAACAAGCTTCCGCATCCTACAATGAGCAGTTCTTC.